Each of the 21 T cell receptor beta chains below was sequenced from the same sample in a study of post-analysis software for immune sequencing data. Unique molecular identifiers were carried by the TCR beta cDNA libraries. TCRdb used MiXCR to reprocess the PCR reads, holding one entry per CDR3 protein. The sample consists of 600,000 to 750,000 distinct CDR3 sequences, 55% to 60% of them appearing once. Study-wide results and caveats: Comparison of patients with controls showed five TRBV segments more frequent in patients, TRBV5-6, TRBV5-1 and TRBV20-1 among them.

Antigens of these TCRs are unknown. Sequencing input: blood. The receptors were sampled from a girl aged 2 to 10 with multiple sclerosis.

This clonotype was counted a few times. The CDR3 DNA sequence: TGCAGCGTGCTAACGGACAGGTTTTATGAGCAGTTCTTC. Protein product: CSVLTDRFYEQFF. The chain links TRBV29-1 to TRBJ2-1, with 7 nucleotides matching TRBD1. J gave up 8 bases and V 6 bases, and 10 bases lay outside the gene matches. CDR3 length: 13 residues. CDR1 is SQVTM, CDR2 ANQGSEA, per germline.

The V call is TRBV20-1, the J call TRBJ2-5, with 9 nucleotides matching TRBD2. With V trimmed by 0 bases and J by 5 bases, 7 bases remained unmatched. Germline CDR1 is DFQATT and CDR2 is SNEGSKA (reference sequence). This CDR3 has 15 residues. CDR3 bases: TGCAGTGCTAGAGATCGTGTAGCGGGAGAGGAGACCCAGTACTTC. This gives the protein CSARDRVAGEETQYF.

CDR3 coding DNA: TGTGCCAGCAGTTTAGCTTATGCCGCTAGTGAGCAGTTCTTC. Its translation is CASSLAYAASEQFF. The rearrangement links TRBV12-3 or TRBV12-4 to TRBJ2-1; unclear D gene. Trimming removed 0 bases from V and 9 bases from J, with 12 bases in between. CDR3 size: 14 residues.

A few counts support this clonotype. This chain links TRBV10-2 with TRBJ2-1; 9 nucleotides agree with TRBD2. There are 16 residues in the CDR3. Per the germline V gene, CDR1 is WSHSY and CDR2 is SAAADI. Losses at the gene ends were 4 bases for V and 9 bases for J; bases not matched to a gene: 13. CDR3 nucleotide sequence: TGCGCCAGCAGTGCCCTAGGGTCTAGCGGGACGTTTGAGCAGTTCTTC. This gives the protein CASSALGSSGTFEQFF.

The rearrangement joins TRBV20-1 to TRBJ2-5, with 10 bases matching TRBD2. The CDR3 runs 17 residues. From germline, CDR1 is DFQATT and CDR2 SNEGSKA (reference sequence). V shed 3 bases, J shed 4 bases, and the junction held 14 bases outside the gene matches. Written as DNA, the CDR3 is TGCAGTGCTAGGCGAGGAAGGACTAGCGGCGCGGGAGAGACCCAGTACTTC. Its protein product is CSARRGRTSGAGETQYF.

The CDR3 loop is CASSPQTGGHETQYF. As DNA, the CDR3 is TGTGCCAGCAGCCCCCAGACAGGGGGGCACGAGACCCAGTACTTC. The genes are TRBV7-2 and TRBJ2-7, with 9 bases aligning to TRBD1. The DNA end favors TRBJ2-5, so the J call may be wrong. The CDR3 covers 15 residues. Germline assignment: CDR1 SGHTA and CDR2 FQGNSA.

V and J are TRBV20-1 and TRBJ2-1; TRBD1 matches 10 bases. This CDR3 spans 15 amino acids. Germline trimming cut 0 bases from V and 7 bases from J; bases unmatched to any gene: 6. Germline CDR1 is DFQATT and CDR2 is SNEGSKA (reference sequence). In DNA, the CDR3 is TGCAGTGCTAGAGATCCAGGGGACAGGGGTAATGAGCAGTTCTTC. Its protein is CSARDPGDRGNEQFF.

The J gene is TRBJ2-7, the V gene TRBV20-1; the D is unclear. The ends were cut back, 1 base at V and 3 bases at J, with 4 bases in the middle. The CDR3 has 11 amino acids. Germline V CDR1 and CDR2: DFQATT, SNEGSKA (reference sequence). The CDR3 spells CSARGDYEQYF. The CDR3 nucleotides read TGCAGTGCTAGAGGGGACTACGAGCAGTACTTC.

The genes are TRBV29-1 and TRBJ2-5, with D maybe TRBD1 (6 bases). With 0 bases removed from V and 9 bases from J, the gap between germline ends came to 11 bases. The CDR3 covers 12 residues. CDR1 and CDR2 (germline): SQVTM, ANQGSEA. Written as DNA, the CDR3 is TGCAGCGTTGAAGAGGGGGCCGTGGCCCAGTACTTC. This codes for CSVEEGAVAQYF. Filled out from reference TRBV29-1 and TRBJ2-5, the complete variable domain reads SAVISQKPSRDICQRGTSLTIQCQVDSQVTMMFWYRQQPGQSLTLIATANQGSEATYESGFVIDKFPISRPNLTFSTLTVSNMSPEDSSIYLCSVEEGAVAQYFGPGTRLLVL.

The genes are TRBV29-1 and TRBJ2-1; D is unclear. Trimming shortened V by 3 bases and J by 13 bases, and 22 bases separated the two germline ends. This CDR3 contains 14 residues. In germline, CDR1 is SQVTM, CDR2 ANQGSEA. As DNA, the CDR3 is TGCAGCGTTGAGTACTACGACCGCATAGAGACCCAGTTCTTC. The encoded protein is CSVEYYDRIETQFF.

Only a few counts were recorded for this clonotype. This chain connects TRBV13 to TRBJ2-4, with D perhaps matching TRBD1 or TRBD2 (5 bases each). V gave up 5 bases and J gave up 11 bases, with 13 bases separating them. This CDR3 comprises 12 residues. The germline V gene encodes CDR1 PRHDT and CDR2 FYEKMQ (reference sequence). In nucleotides, the CDR3 is TGTGCCAGCAGCAAGGGACGGAAATTTCAGTACTTC. Protein: CASSKGRKFQYF.

This clonotype was seen only a few times. The rearrangement uses TRBV7-2 and TRBJ2-3; D gene ambiguous. Trimming pared 7 bases from V and 4 bases from J, leaving 9 bases between. The germline CDR1 and CDR2 sequences are SGHTA and FQGNSA. The CDR3 contains 12 residues. CDR3 amino acids: CASTQTSDTQYF. The CDR3 bases are TGTGCCAGCACTCAAACATCAGATACGCAGTATTTT.

This chain uses TRBV7-3 with TRBJ2-3; TRBD2 matches 8 bases. V shed 1 base, J shed 8 bases, and the junction held 8 bases outside the gene matches. Germline V CDR1 and CDR2: SGHTA, FQGTGA. The CDR3 is 15 amino acids. The CDR3 reads CASSLSPAGVGTQYF. CDR3 DNA: TGTGCCAGCAGCTTAAGTCCAGCGGGAGTTGGTACGCAGTATTTT.

The rearrangement links TRBV12-3 or TRBV12-4 to TRBJ2-7; D gene uncertain. Trimming pared 6 bases from V and 7 bases from J, leaving 13 bases between. The CDR3 consists of 12 residues. CDR3 in DNA: TGTGCCAGCAGCTTGGTCCCATTTGAGCAGTACTTC. Translated: CASSLVPFEQYF.

V and J are TRBV7-2 and TRBJ2-3, with D hard to call. The V gene lost 5 bases and the J gene lost 4 bases, with 7 bases spanning the gap. In germline, CDR1 is SGHTA, CDR2 FQGNSA. The CDR3 has 12 residues. CDR3 region: CASSRRADTQYF. The CDR3, as DNA: TGTGCCAGCAGCCGTCGGGCAGATACGCAGTATTTT.

The chain combines TRBV9 with TRBJ2-3; 7 bases agree with TRBD2. This CDR3 comprises 16 residues. J lost 1 base, V lost 3 bases, and 8 bases had no gene match. Germline V CDR1 and CDR2: SGDLS, YYNGEE. CDR3 DNA sequence: TGTGCCAGCAGCGCAAGAGCGGGGTCCGGCACAGATACGCAGTATTTT. Its translation is CASSARAGSGTDTQYF. Supplemented by reference TRBV9 and TRBJ2-3, the full variable domain reads DSGVTQTPKHLITATGQRVTLRCSPRSGDLSVYWYQQSLDQGLQFLIQYYNGEERAKGNILERFSAQQFPDLHSELNLSSLELGDSALYFCASSARAGSGTDTQYFGPGTRLTVL.

A single count supports this clonotype. The chain combines TRBV7-2 with TRBJ2-1, with D hard to call. V lost 4 bases to trimming and J lost 13 bases, with 29 bases between them. This CDR3 spans 17 amino acids. Germline V lookup: CDR1 SGHTA, CDR2 FQGNSA. The CDR3: CASSSPGQTFSALEQFF. The CDR3 DNA is TGTGCCAGCAGCTCACCCGGGCAGACGTTTTCTGCGTTGGAACAGTTCTTC.

The CDR3 spells CASSLGLAGVTGELFF. CDR3 in DNA: TGCGCCAGCAGCTTGGGACTAGCGGGGGTTACCGGGGAGCTGTTTTTT. The chain has TRBV5-1 and TRBJ2-2; 12 positions match TRBD2. Unmatched junction bases numbered 2, after V lost 0 bases and J lost 5 bases. Germline V CDR1 and CDR2: SGHRS, YFSETQ. This CDR3 has 16 residues. The variable domain in full, with the rest retrieved from reference TRBV5-1 and TRBJ2-2, is KAGVTQTPRYLIKTRGQQVTLSCSPISGHRSVSWYQQTPGQGLQFLFEYFSETQRNKGNFPGRFSGRQFSNSRSEMNVSTLELGDSALYLCASSLGLAGVTGELFFGEGSRLTVL.

The chain carries TRBV25-1 and TRBJ1-5, with D hard to call. CDR3 size: 15 residues. The germline CDR1 and CDR2 sequences are MGHDK and SYGVNS. V lost 6 bases and J lost 5, with 17 bases in between. In DNA, the CDR3 is TGTGCCAGCAGCGCGGACGGGCTGGAGGATCAGCCCCAGCATTTT. This gives the protein CASSADGLEDQPQHF.

The chain has TRBV4-3 and TRBJ2-3, with 12 nucleotides matching TRBD2. The CDR3 sequence is 20 residues long. CDR1 is LGHNA and CDR2 is YSLEER in the germline V gene. V dropped 0 bases and J dropped 2; count of bases not matched to a gene: 12. Here the CDR3 reads CASSQEVGTTSGGPTDTQYF. The CDR3 coding sequence is TGCGCCAGCAGCCAAGAGGTGGGAACGACTAGCGGGGGACCCACAGATACGCAGTATTTT.

This chain joins TRBV29-1 and TRBJ2-5, with 8 bases identical to TRBD2. Germline V CDR1 and CDR2: SQVTM, ANQGSEA. With 7 bases clipped from V and 0 bases from J, the junction kept 4 bases outside the gene matches. This CDR3 spans 13 amino acids. The CDR3 nucleotides are TGCAGCGCACTAGCGGAAAACCAAGAGACCCAGTACTTC. It encodes CSALAENQETQYF.